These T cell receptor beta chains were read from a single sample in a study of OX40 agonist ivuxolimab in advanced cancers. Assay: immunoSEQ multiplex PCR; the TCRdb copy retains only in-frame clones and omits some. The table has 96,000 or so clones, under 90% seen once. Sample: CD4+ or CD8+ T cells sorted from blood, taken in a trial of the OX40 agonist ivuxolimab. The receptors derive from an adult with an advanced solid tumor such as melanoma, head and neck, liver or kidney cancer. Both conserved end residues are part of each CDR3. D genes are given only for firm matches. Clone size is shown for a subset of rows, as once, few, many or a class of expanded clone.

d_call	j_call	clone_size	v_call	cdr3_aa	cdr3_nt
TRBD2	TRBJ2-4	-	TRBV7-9	CASRLAGENIQYF	TGTGCCAGCAGGTTAGCGGGGGAAAACATTCAGTACTTC
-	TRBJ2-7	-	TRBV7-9	CASSLAGFYEQYF	TGTGCCAGCAGCTTAGCGGGGTTTTACGAGCAGTACTTC
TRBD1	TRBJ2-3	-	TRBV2	CASSVGGSYVDTQYF	TGTGCCAGCAGTGTAGGGGGCAGTTACGTAGATACGCAGTATTTT
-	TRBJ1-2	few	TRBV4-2	CASSQRKVDNYGYTF	TGTGCCAGCAGCCAAAGGAAGGTAGACAACTATGGCTACACCTTC
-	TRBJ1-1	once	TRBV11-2	CASSLEGAEAFF	TGTGCCAGCAGCTTAGAGGGGGCTGAAGCTTTCTTT
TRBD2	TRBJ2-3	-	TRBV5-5	CASSLTSGGSTDTQYF	TGTGCCAGCAGCTTGACTAGCGGGGGGAGCACAGATACGCAGTATTTT
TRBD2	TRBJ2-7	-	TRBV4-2	CASSQRSGKDYEQYF	TGTGCCAGCAGCCAGAGGAGCGGGAAGGACTACGAGCAGTACTTC
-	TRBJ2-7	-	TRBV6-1	CASTFSSYEQYF	TGTGCCAGCACCTTCAGCTCCTACGAGCAGTACTTC
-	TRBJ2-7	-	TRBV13	CASSPSQRTSYEQYF	TGTGCCAGCAGCCCTAGTCAGAGGACAAGCTACGAGCAGTACTTC
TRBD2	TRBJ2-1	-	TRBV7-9	CASSFRLAGGNNEQFF	TGTGCCAGCAGCTTCCGACTAGCGGGGGGAAACAATGAGCAGTTCTTC
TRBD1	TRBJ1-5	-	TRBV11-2	CASSKNTGGNQPQHF	TGTGCCAGCAGCAAAAACACAGGGGGCAATCAGCCCCAGCATTTT
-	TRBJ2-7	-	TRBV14	CASSKGFSYEQYF	TGTGCCAGCAGTAAGGGTTTCTCCTACGAGCAGTACTTC
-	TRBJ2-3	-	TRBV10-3	CAISEIEMPADTQYF	TGTGCCATCAGTGAGATTGAGATGCCCGCAGATACGCAGTATTTT
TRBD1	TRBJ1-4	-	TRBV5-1	CASSGTGANEKLFF	TGCGCCAGCAGCGGGACAGGGGCTAATGAAAAACTGTTTTTT
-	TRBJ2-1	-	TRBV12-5	CASGLVRQNNEQFF	TGTGCTAGTGGTTTAGTTCGTCAGAACAATGAGCAGTTCTTC